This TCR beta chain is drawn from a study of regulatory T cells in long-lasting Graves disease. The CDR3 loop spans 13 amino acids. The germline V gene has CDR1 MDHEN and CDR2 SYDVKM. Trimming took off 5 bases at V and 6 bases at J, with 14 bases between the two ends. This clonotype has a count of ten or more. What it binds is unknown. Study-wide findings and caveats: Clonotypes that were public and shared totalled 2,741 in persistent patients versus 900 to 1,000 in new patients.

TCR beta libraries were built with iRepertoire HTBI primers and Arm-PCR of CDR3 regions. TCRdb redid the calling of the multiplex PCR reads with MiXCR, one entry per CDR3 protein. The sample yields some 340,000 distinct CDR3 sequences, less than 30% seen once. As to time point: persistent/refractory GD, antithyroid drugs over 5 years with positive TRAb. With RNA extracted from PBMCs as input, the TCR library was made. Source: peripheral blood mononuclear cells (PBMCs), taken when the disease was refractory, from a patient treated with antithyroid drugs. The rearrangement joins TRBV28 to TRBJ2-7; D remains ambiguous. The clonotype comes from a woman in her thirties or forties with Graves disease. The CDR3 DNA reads TGTGCCAGCAGTCCCAGGCCCTTCGGCGAGCAGTACTTC. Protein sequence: CASSPRPFGEQYF.